This T cell receptor (beta chain) was sequenced in a study of blood T cell repertoires in COVID-19. Cohort assignment relied on participant-reported clinical history. Per germline, CDR1 LGHDT and CDR2 YNNKEL (reference sequence). The ends lost 4 bases at V and 4 bases at J; junction bases unmatched: 9. The CDR3 contains 15 residues. Sequencing used immunoSEQ multiplex PCR; TCRdb keeps in-frame clones, though not all of them. The repertoire has roughly 170,000 clones, approximately 82% of them found once; the top ten carry about 3.6%. The specimen was PBMCs or T cells enriched from blood (not recorded which). The chain links TRBV3-1 (or the pseudogene TRBV3-2) to TRBJ2-7; 8 bases are a match to TRBD2. This sequence was found in a woman aged 45-65 years in a cohort exposed to, infected with or recovered from COVID-19 (not recorded which). The CDR3 DNA follows: TGTGCCAGCAGCCCCCTTGGAACTAGCGGTTACGAGCAGTACTTC. The encoded protein is CASSPLGTSGYEQYF.